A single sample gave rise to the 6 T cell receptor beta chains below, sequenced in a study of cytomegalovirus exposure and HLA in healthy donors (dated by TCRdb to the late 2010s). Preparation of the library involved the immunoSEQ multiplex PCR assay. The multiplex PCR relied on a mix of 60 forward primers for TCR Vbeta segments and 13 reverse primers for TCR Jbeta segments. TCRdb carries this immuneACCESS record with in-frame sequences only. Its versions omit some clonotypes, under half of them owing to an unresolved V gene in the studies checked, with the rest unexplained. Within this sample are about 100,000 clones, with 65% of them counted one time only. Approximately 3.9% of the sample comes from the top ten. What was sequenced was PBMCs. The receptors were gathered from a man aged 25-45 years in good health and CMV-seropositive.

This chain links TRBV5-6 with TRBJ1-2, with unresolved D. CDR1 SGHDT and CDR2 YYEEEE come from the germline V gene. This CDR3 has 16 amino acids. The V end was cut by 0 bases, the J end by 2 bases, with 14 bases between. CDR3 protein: CASSLAAVSLNYGYTF. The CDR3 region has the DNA TGTGCCAGCAGCTTGGCGGCGGTTTCACTAAACTATGGCTACACCTTC. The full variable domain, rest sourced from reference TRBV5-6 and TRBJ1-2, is DAGVTQSPTHLIKTRGQQVTLRCSPKSGHDTVSWYQQALGQGPQFIFQYYEEEERQRGNFPDRFSGHQFPNYSSELNVNALLLGDSALYLCASSLAAVSLNYGYTFGSGTRLTVV.

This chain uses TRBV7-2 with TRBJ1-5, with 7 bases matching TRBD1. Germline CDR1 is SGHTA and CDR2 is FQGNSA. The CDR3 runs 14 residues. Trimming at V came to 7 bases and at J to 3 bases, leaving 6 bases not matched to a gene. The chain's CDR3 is CASTTGSLNQPQHF. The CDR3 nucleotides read TGTGCCAGCACGACAGGGTCCCTCAATCAGCCCCAGCATTTT. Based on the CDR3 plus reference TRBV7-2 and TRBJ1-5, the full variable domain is GAGVSQSPSNKVTEKGKDVELRCDPISGHTALYWYRQSLGQGLEFLIYFQGNSAPDKSGLPSDRFSAERTGGSVSTLTIQRTQQEDSAVYLCASTTGSLNQPQHFGDGTRLSIL.

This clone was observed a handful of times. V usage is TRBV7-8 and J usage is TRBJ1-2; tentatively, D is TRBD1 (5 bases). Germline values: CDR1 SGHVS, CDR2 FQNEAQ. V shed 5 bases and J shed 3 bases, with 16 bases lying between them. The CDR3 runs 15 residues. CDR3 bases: TGTGCCAGCAGCCCGTTGCGGGGGGAGGACTATGGCTACACCTTC. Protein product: CASSPLRGEDYGYTF.

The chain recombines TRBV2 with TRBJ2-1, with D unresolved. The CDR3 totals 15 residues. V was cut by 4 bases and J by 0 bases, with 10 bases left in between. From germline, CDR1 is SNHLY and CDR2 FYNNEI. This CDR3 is CASSAERSSYNEQFF. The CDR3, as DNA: TGTGCCAGCAGTGCGGAAAGGAGCTCCTACAATGAGCAGTTCTTC.

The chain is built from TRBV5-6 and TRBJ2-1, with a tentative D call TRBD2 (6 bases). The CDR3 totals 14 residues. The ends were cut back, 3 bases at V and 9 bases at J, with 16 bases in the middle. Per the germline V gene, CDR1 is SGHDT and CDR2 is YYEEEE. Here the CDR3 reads CASSSRDFMREQFF. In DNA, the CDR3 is TGTGCCAGCAGCTCACGGGACTTTATGCGTGAGCAGTTCTTC.

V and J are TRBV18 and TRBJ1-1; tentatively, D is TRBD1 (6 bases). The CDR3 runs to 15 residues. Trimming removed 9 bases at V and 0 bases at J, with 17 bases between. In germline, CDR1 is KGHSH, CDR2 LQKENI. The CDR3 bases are TGTGCCAGTCAAATGGGGGCAGGAGTGAACACTGAAGCTTTCTTT. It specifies CASQMGAGVNTEAFF.